A single sample gave rise to the 22 T cell receptor beta chains below, sequenced in a study of blood T cell repertoires in COVID-19. Here immunoSEQ multiplex PCR was the method, and the copy in TCRdb shows in-frame clones only, minus some. Among 230,000 or so clones, 80% to 90% were seen once, and the ten largest hold over 12%. Sequenced input: PBMCs or T cells enriched from blood (not recorded which). The receptors derive from a woman in her 50s with acute COVID-19.

This clone was detected only once. As DNA, the CDR3 is TGTGCCAGCAGCCTTTCCGGGGAAAAACTGTTTTTT. It is translated as CASSLSGEKLFF. This sequence joins TRBV5-4 and TRBJ1-4; D not certain. CDR3 length equals 12 residues. V lost 4 bases and J 8 bases, leaving 9 bases between the germline ends. The germline V gene encodes CDR1 SGHNT and CDR2 YYREEE (reference sequence).

The genes are TRBV18 and TRBJ1-6; tentative D call: TRBD1 (5 bases). Germline V lookup: CDR1 KGHSH, CDR2 LQKENI. The CDR3 has 13 residues. The V gene lost 4 bases and the J gene lost 8 bases, with 9 bases spanning the gap. Written as DNA, the CDR3 is TGTGCCAGCTCACAGGACACTTATTCACCCCTCCACTTT. It codes for CASSQDTYSPLHF. The full variable domain, with the rest looked up from reference TRBV18 and TRBJ1-6, is NAGVMQNPRHLVRRRGQEARLRCSPMKGHSHVYWYRQLPEEGLKFMVYLQKENIIDESGMPKERFSAEFPKEGPSILRIQQVVRGDSAAYFCASSQDTYSPLHFGNGTRLTVT.

This rearrangement joins TRBV18 to TRBJ2-6, with 10 bases aligning to TRBD1. This CDR3 comprises 16 residues. CDR1 and CDR2 (germline): KGHSH, LQKENI. The ends lost 8 bases at V and 0 bases at J; junction bases unmatched: 4. The CDR3 bases are TGTGCCAGCCAGGGACAGGGGACCTCTGGGGCCAACGTCCTGACTTTC. This codes for CASQGQGTSGANVLTF.

The chain uses TRBV6-6 and TRBJ1-1; no clear D gene. Germline loops: CDR1 MNHNY, CDR2 SVGAGI (reference sequence). There are 12 residues in the CDR3. The CDR3 region has the DNA TGTGTCACGGCGGGAAGTTACACTGAAGCTTTCTTT. It encodes CVTAGSYTEAFF.

The CDR3 here is CASSVTTGAYNEQFF. In DNA, the CDR3 is TGTGCCAGCAGCGTCACGACGGGAGCTTACAATGAGCAGTTCTTC. The gene calls are TRBV9 and TRBJ2-1; weak D call: TRBD2 (6 bases). This CDR3 is 15 amino acids long. V gave up 2 bases and J gave up 4 bases, with 13 bases separating them. Germline V gives CDR1 SGDLS, CDR2 YYNGEE.

The chain combines TRBV5-1 with TRBJ1-5; 7 bases are a match to TRBD1. The ends lost 4 bases at V and 6 bases at J; junction bases unmatched: 7. The CDR3 loop spans 14 amino acids. From germline, CDR1 is SGHRS and CDR2 YFSETQ. CDR3 residues: CASSLRQGGQPQHF. CDR3 in DNA: TGCGCCAGCAGCCTCCGACAGGGCGGTCAGCCCCAGCATTTT.

This rearrangement joins TRBV30 to TRBJ1-3; tentatively, D is TRBD1 (5 bases). This CDR3 is built from 14 residues. Germline V gene lookup returns CDR1 GTSNPN and CDR2 SVGIG (reference sequence). Deletions cut 4 bases from V and 2 bases from J, with 12 bases between. The DNA of the CDR3 is TGTGCCTGGACGGGGGGAAAGACTGGAAACACCATATATTTT. This sequence encodes CAWTGGKTGNTIYF.

This clone was observed a few times. The CDR3 loop is CASNKLPRGGVNSPLHF. The CDR3 DNA sequence: TGTGCCAGCAACAAACTTCCTAGGGGGGGCGTAAATTCACCCCTCCACTTT. V usage is TRBV27 and J usage is TRBJ1-6; D might be TRBD1 (6 bases). V was shortened by 7 bases and J by 7 bases, with 23 bases between the two germline ends. The CDR3 extends over 17 amino acids. The germline V gene has CDR1 MNHEY and CDR2 SMNVEV (reference sequence).

The J gene is TRBJ2-1, the V gene TRBV7-9; D may be TRBD2 (6 bases). Trimming stripped 5 bases from V and 8 bases from J, with 13 bases between. Germline V lookup: CDR1 SEHNR, CDR2 FQNEAQ (reference sequence). The CDR3 spans 13 residues. The CDR3 sequence is CASSPVGGYEQFF. CDR3 bases: TGTGCCAGCAGCCCCGTGGGGGGATATGAGCAGTTCTTC.

V usage is TRBV19 and J usage is TRBJ1-5, with D uncertain. There are 11 residues in the CDR3. V lost 6 bases to trimming and J lost 7 bases, with 7 bases between them. Germline V CDR1 and CDR2: LNHDA, SQIVND (reference sequence). CDR3 sequence: CASSHRQPQHF. CDR3 DNA sequence: TGTGCCAGTAGCCATAGACAGCCCCAGCATTTT.

This clone was seen a handful of times. CDR3 protein: CASRSGGSGTYEQYF. The CDR3 DNA reads TGTGCCAGCAGAAGCGGCGGCAGCGGGACCTACGAGCAGTACTTC. The chain is built from TRBV6-5 and TRBJ2-7, with TRBD2 matching 7 bases. Germline lookup yields CDR1 MNHEY and CDR2 SVGAGI. Trimming at V came to 6 bases and at J to 2 bases, leaving 10 bases not matched to a gene. This CDR3 has 15 amino acids.

The chain links TRBV29-1 to TRBJ2-1, with 10 bases that match TRBD2. CDR1 and CDR2 (germline): SQVTM, ANQGSEA. The CDR3 loop spans 17 amino acids. The V gene end was trimmed by 0 bases and the J gene end by 6 bases; junction bases not matched to a gene: 11. The CDR3 reads CSVEEARLAGGGNEQFF. CDR3 in DNA: TGCAGCGTTGAAGAAGCCAGATTAGCGGGAGGTGGCAATGAGCAGTTCTTC.

This chain uses TRBV6-1 with TRBJ1-5; D is perhaps TRBD1 (5 bases). The CDR3 has 16 residues. The germline gives CDR1 MNHNS, CDR2 SASEGT. Trimming removed 0 bases at V and 4 bases at J, with 13 bases between. The CDR3 is CASSEAHQGLNQPQHF. In DNA, the CDR3 is TGTGCCAGCAGTGAAGCGCATCAGGGATTAAATCAGCCCCAGCATTTT.

A few counts support this clone. The chain uses TRBV29-1 and TRBJ1-2, with D unclear. The CDR3 runs to 11 residues. V was shortened by 7 bases and J by 0 bases, with 6 bases between the two germline ends. Germline CDR1 and CDR2: SQVTM and ANQGSEA. CDR3 in DNA: TGCAGCGACGACACTAACTATGGCTACACCTTC. It translates to CSDDTNYGYTF.

This clone has only one observation. The chain carries TRBV30 and TRBJ2-7; 13 bases line up with TRBD2. Germline lookup yields CDR1 GTSNPN and CDR2 SVGIG (reference sequence). The CDR3 contains 16 residues. Germline trimming cut 3 bases from V and 3 bases from J; bases unmatched to any gene: 8. Here the CDR3 reads CAWRQAGLAGVYEQYF. The CDR3 DNA is TGTGCCTGGAGGCAGGCTGGACTAGCGGGAGTCTACGAGCAGTACTTC.

Notes on this clone: Other DNA sequences in this sample translate to the same CDR3. V and J are TRBV5-1 and TRBJ2-7; a possible D gene is TRBD1 (6 bases). Germline CDR1 SGHRS, CDR2 YFSETQ. The CDR3 totals 13 residues. Trimming pared 4 bases from V and 2 bases from J, leaving 10 bases between. The CDR3 DNA is TGCGCCAGCAGCCAAACAGGGACCTACGAGCAGTACTTC. It is translated as CASSQTGTYEQYF.

The chain employs TRBV12-2 and TRBJ2-2; the table's D call TRBD1 went unverified against the DNA. TRBV12-2 is noted as a pseudogene. The CDR3 extends over 17 amino acids. The CDR3: CASRPRGQGIGAGELFF. DNA of the CDR3: TGTGCAAGTCGCCCAAGGGGACAAGGGATAGGGGCCGGGGAGCTGTTTTTT.

The rearrangement joins TRBV7-2 to TRBJ2-3; TRBD2 might be the D (5 bases). Trimming left V 5 bases short and J 15 bases short, with 15 bases between. CDR3 length: 11 amino acids. Per germline, CDR1 SGHTA and CDR2 FQGNSA. CDR3 residues: CASSPRVLKYF. DNA of the CDR3: TGTGCCAGCAGCCCGAGGGTCTTGAAATATTTT.

The genes are TRBV11-2 and TRBJ2-7; the match to TRBD1 covers 7 bases. V lost 3 bases, J lost 3 bases, and 5 bases stayed unmatched. CDR1 and CDR2 (germline): SGHAT, FQNNGV. The CDR3 has 14 amino acids. The CDR3 sequence: CASSFFPGGYEQYF. The DNA for the CDR3 is TGTGCCAGCAGCTTCTTTCCAGGGGGCTACGAGCAGTACTTC.

This rearrangement joins TRBV19 to TRBJ1-5; 8 bases fit TRBD1. The junction had 9 bases not matched to a gene; V was cut back by 5 bases and J by 6 bases. The CDR3 is made up of 15 amino acids. Germline V CDR1 and CDR2: LNHDA, SQIVND (reference sequence). The CDR3 sequence: CASSLTGGSGQPQHF. CDR3 nucleotides: TGTGCCAGTAGTTTAACAGGGGGTTCAGGTCAGCCCCAGCATTTT.

The sample holds one count of this clone. V is TRBV4-1 and J is TRBJ2-4; 8 nucleotides agree with TRBD1. The CDR3 runs 21 residues. Germline CDR1 and CDR2: MGHRA and YSYEKL. The trim removed 1 base at V and 0 bases at J, leaving 17 bases unmatched. CDR3 amino acids: CASSQVGAGGATAGAKNIQYF. As DNA, the CDR3 is TGCGCCAGCAGCCAAGTGGGGGCAGGGGGCGCAACAGCGGGAGCCAAAAACATTCAGTACTTC.

The CDR3: CASGEDSYNEQFF. CDR3 DNA: TGTGCCAGCGGCGAGGATTCCTACAATGAGCAGTTCTTC. V gene TRBV28 combines with J gene TRBJ2-1, with D unclear. Deletions cut 8 bases from V and 1 base from J, with 9 bases between. The CDR3 is 13 amino acids. Germline CDR1 is MDHEN and CDR2 is SYDVKM.